The rows below give T cell receptor beta chains drawn from one sample of a study of blood T cell repertoires in COVID-19. Sequencing used immunoSEQ multiplex PCR; TCRdb keeps in-frame clones, though not all of them. Of about 170,000 clones listed, approximately 90% are singletons. The sequenced material came from peripheral blood. These receptors all stem from a man in his fifties or sixties who had recovered from COVID-19. The CDR3 runs from the conserved cysteine through the conserved F or W. The D gene is left open where the match is weak. A clone size is listed for some rows: how often the clone was seen (once, few, many), or a class if it is expanded.

TRBJ1-1,TRBV4-2,.,TRBD1,CASSQTGGQAEAFF,TGTGCCAGCAGCCAGACAGGGGGACAGGCTGAAGCTTTCTTT
TRBJ2-1,TRBV3-1/TRBV3-2,.,TRBD2,CASSLVAGVHNEQFF,TGTGCCAGCAGCCTAGTTGCGGGGGTGCACAATGAGCAGTTCTTC
TRBJ1-1,TRBV6-2/TRBV6-3,few,.,CASSRGSEAFF,TGTGCCAGCAGTAGGGGGAGTGAAGCTTTCTTT
TRBJ2-5,TRBV9,.,TRBD1,CASSVTTGGLQETQYF,TGTGCCAGCAGCGTAACGACAGGGGGGCTCCAAGAGACCCAGTACTTC
TRBJ2-4,TRBV28,.,TRBD1,CASSPTGQKNIQYF,TGTGCCAGCAGCCCAACGGGACAGAAAAACATTCAGTACTTC
TRBJ2-2,TRBV5-1,.,.,CASSLASAAGELFF,TGCGCCAGCAGCTTGGCCAGCGCCGCCGGGGAGCTGTTTTTT
TRBJ1-4,TRBV2,.,.,CASSETGNEKLFF,TGTGCCAGCAGCGAAACAGGGAATGAAAAACTGTTTTTT
TRBJ2-1,TRBV7-9,.,TRBD2,CASSPPTSGSNYNEQFF,TGTGCCAGCAGCCCGCCAACTAGCGGGAGTAACTACAATGAGCAGTTCTTC
TRBJ2-1,TRBV19,.,.,CASSIDLYSIPYNEQFF,TGTGCCAGTAGTATAGATCTATACAGTATACCCTACAATGAGCAGTTCTTC
TRBJ2-2,TRBV6-2/TRBV6-3,.,.,CASSRRRGTNTGELFF,TGTGCCAGCAGCCGTCGTAGAGGAACGAACACCGGGGAGCTGTTTTTT
TRBJ2-2,TRBV21-1,.,.,CASSKTQGSGELFF,TGTGCCAGCAGCAAAACACAGGGGTCCGGGGAGCTGTTTTTT
TRBJ1-2,TRBV28,.,TRBD1,CATTGQGRYTF,TGTGCCACCACGGGACAGGGGCGCTACACCTTC
TRBJ2-3,TRBV5-1,.,TRBD2,CASSPGASGARTDTQYF,TGCGCCAGCAGCCCTGGCGCTAGCGGAGCGCGCACAGATACGCAGTATTTT
TRBJ2-3,TRBV28,.,.,CASSTPYQGSRRDTQYF,TGTGCCAGCAGCACGCCGTATCAGGGGAGCAGGAGAGATACGCAGTATTTT
TRBJ1-6,TRBV14,few,TRBD1,CASSQDPWTGISPLHF,TGTGCCAGCAGCCAAGATCCTTGGACAGGGATTTCACCCCTCCACTTT
TRBJ2-2,TRBV18,once,TRBD1,CASSQGTGPTGELFF,TGTGCCAGCTCCCAGGGGACAGGGCCCACCGGGGAGCTGTTTTTT